These 23 T cell receptor beta chains were sequenced from one sample in a study of CD8 T cells in Susac syndrome. After extraction with the RNeasy kit, about 0.5 to 1 ug of the RNA was reverse transcribed using random hexamers. TCRdb used MiXCR to reprocess the immunoSEQ multiplex PCR reads, holding one entry per CDR3 protein. This table holds 150,000 to 200,000 distinct CDR3 sequences, around 94% found once. Sample: CD4+ T cells from PBMCs. These receptors originate from a human donor with multiple sclerosis.

The rearrangement joins TRBV7-2 to TRBJ2-3; D may be TRBD1 (5 bases). V was clipped by 2 bases and J by 6 bases, with 6 bases between them. Germline assignment: CDR1 SGHTA and CDR2 FQGNSA. This CDR3 is 12 amino acids long. The CDR3 DNA is TGTGCCAGCAGCTTAAAGGGGGATACGCAGTATTTT. Protein: CASSLKGDTQYF.

V usage is TRBV5-6 and J usage is TRBJ2-5, with TRBD1 matching 7 bases. CDR1 is SGHDT and CDR2 is YYEEEE in the germline V gene. CDR3 size: 14 residues. The J segment lost 1 base and the V segment lost 4 bases, leaving 4 bases of the junction unmatched. The CDR3 nucleotides read TGTGCCAGCAGCCTAGGGACAGTCCAAGAGACCCAGTACTTC. Translating it yields CASSLGTVQETQYF.

The J gene is TRBJ2-1, the V gene TRBV6-1; D possibly uses TRBD1 or TRBD2 (5 bases each). Trimming shortened V by 4 bases and J by 10 bases, and 14 bases separated the two germline ends. The CDR3 is 13 residues long. The germline CDR1 and CDR2 sequences are MNHNS and SASEGT. CDR3 coding DNA: TGTGCCAGCAGTGGGGGGTACTTTACCGAGCAGTTCTTC. This translates into CASSGGYFTEQFF.

The chain couples TRBV4-2 to TRBJ1-5; D gene uncertain. The germline V and J ends were trimmed by 4 bases and 0 bases, with 10 bases remaining between them. CDR3 length equals 15 residues. Germline V gene sequence: CDR1 LGHNA, CDR2 YNFKEQ. The CDR3 DNA reads TGTGCCAGCAGCCCGACTGCGGATAGCAATCAGCCCCAGCATTTT. This codes for CASSPTADSNQPQHF.

The rearrangement joins TRBV11-2 to TRBJ1-3; D uncertain. V lost 5 bases and J 0 bases, leaving 14 bases between the germline ends. The CDR3 totals 16 residues. CDR1 is SGHAT, CDR2 FQNNGV, per germline. This chain's CDR3 is CASSAYRLSSGNTIYF. In nucleotides, the CDR3 is TGTGCCAGCAGCGCTTATAGACTCTCCTCTGGAAACACCATATATTTT.

This sequence joins TRBV9 and TRBJ1-1, with D perhaps matching TRBD1 (6 bases). Germline V gene data show CDR1 as SGDLS and CDR2 as YYNGEE. The CDR3 totals 14 residues. With 5 bases removed from V and 2 bases from J, the gap between germline ends came to 13 bases. In DNA form, the CDR3 reads TGTGCCAGCAGTCGAAGGGGGAGTAACACTGAAGCTTTCTTT. Its protein product is CASSRRGSNTEAFF. Supplemented by reference TRBV9 and TRBJ1-1, the full variable domain reads DSGVTQTPKHLITATGQRVTLRCSPRSGDLSVYWYQQSLDQGLQFLIQYYNGEERAKGNILERFSAQQFPDLHSELNLSSLELGDSALYFCASSRRGSNTEAFFGQGTRLTVV.

This clonotype showed up just once. The rearrangement links TRBV2 to TRBJ2-6; D gene unclear. V lost 1 base, J lost 3 bases, and 10 bases lay in between. Germline values: CDR1 SNHLY, CDR2 FYNNEI. This CDR3 region has 16 residues. DNA for the CDR3: TGTGCCAGCAGTGAAGGGTTGTGGGTTGGGGCCAACGTCCTGACTTTC. This translates into CASSEGLWVGANVLTF.

The chain couples TRBV28 to TRBJ2-3, with 9 bases lining up with TRBD2. This CDR3 comprises 16 residues. Germline lookup yields CDR1 MDHEN and CDR2 SYDVKM. The V gene end was trimmed by 2 bases and the J gene end by 2 bases; junction bases not matched to a gene: 5. The CDR3 coding sequence is TGTGCCAGCAGTTTAGGTTCTAGCGGGGACACAGATACGCAGTATTTT. Its translation: CASSLGSSGDTDTQYF.

This clonotype was found once. The rearrangement joins TRBV18 to TRBJ2-1, with D possibly TRBD2 on 5 matching bases. This CDR3 has 14 residues. Per the germline V gene, CDR1 is KGHSH and CDR2 is LQKENI. V lost 0 bases, J lost 8 bases, and 11 bases lay in between. The CDR3 is CASSPPSRADEQFF. The CDR3 region has the DNA TGTGCCAGCTCACCACCGTCGAGGGCCGATGAGCAGTTCTTC.

The chain joins TRBV30 to TRBJ2-7, with 9 bases identical to TRBD1. CDR3 length: 15 residues. Germline V CDR1 and CDR2: GTSNPN, SVGIG (reference sequence). J gave up 4 bases and V 8 bases, and 15 bases lay outside the gene matches. CDR3 loop: CALLRGQGILYEQYF. Written as DNA, the CDR3 is TGTGCCCTTCTTAGGGGACAGGGAATCCTATACGAGCAGTACTTC.

The chain uses TRBV12-3 or TRBV12-4 and TRBJ2-7; D might be TRBD1 (5 bases). V lost 6 bases and J 4 bases, leaving 16 bases between the germline ends. The CDR3 consists of 14 residues. The CDR3 DNA sequence: TGTGCCAGCAGCCGTCAGGGTTCCTCATACGAGCAGTACTTC. This codes for CASSRQGSSYEQYF.

The chain uses TRBV6-2 or TRBV6-3 and TRBJ2-3, with D unclear. The CDR3 consists of 15 residues. The germline gives CDR1 MNHEY, CDR2 SVGEGT. V was clipped by 5 bases and J by 0 bases, with 12 bases between them. This chain's CDR3 is CASSRPSPSTDTQYF. DNA for the CDR3: TGTGCCAGCAGTAGGCCCTCTCCGAGCACAGATACGCAGTATTTT.

The chain is built from TRBV4-2 and TRBJ1-1; tentatively, D is TRBD1 (6 bases). Germline V gene data show CDR1 as LGHNA and CDR2 as YNFKEQ. This CDR3 is built from 14 residues. Trimming pared 4 bases from V and 1 base from J, leaving 10 bases between. The CDR3 loop is CASSPRGANTEAFF. Here the CDR3 DNA reads TGTGCCAGCAGCCCCCGGGGGGCGAACACTGAAGCTTTCTTT.

Only one count was recorded for this clonotype. The chain uses TRBV7-9 and TRBJ2-2; maybe TRBD1 (5 bases). The CDR3 has 14 amino acids. Trimming shortened V by 5 bases and J by 7 bases, and 14 bases separated the two germline ends. Looked up from germline, CDR1 is SEHNR and CDR2 is FQNEAQ (reference sequence). The CDR3 region has the DNA TGTGCCAGCAGCCCAAACGACAGACTCGGGGAGCTGTTTTTT. Translation: CASSPNDRLGELFF.

V and J are TRBV7-8 and TRBJ2-5; 7 nucleotides line up with TRBD2. The CDR3 totals 12 residues. V gave up 8 bases and J gave up 4 bases; unmatched junction bases: 4. Germline V gives CDR1 SGHVS, CDR2 FQNEAQ. The CDR3 here is CASGREGETQYF. CDR3 DNA: TGTGCCAGCGGCAGGGAGGGAGAGACCCAGTACTTC.

V and J are TRBV7-2 and TRBJ1-5, with 11 nucleotides matching TRBD1. The germline CDR1 and CDR2 sequences are SGHTA and FQGNSA. The trim removed 5 bases at V and 5 bases at J, leaving 5 bases unmatched. The CDR3 loop spans 15 amino acids. CDR3 sequence: CASSPGTGGYQPQHF. DNA of the CDR3: TGTGCCAGCAGCCCGGGGACAGGGGGATATCAGCCCCAGCATTTT. Looking up the rest from reference TRBV7-2 and TRBJ1-5 gives the full variable domain: GAGVSQSPSNKVTEKGKDVELRCDPISGHTALYWYRQSLGQGLEFLIYFQGNSAPDKSGLPSDRFSAERTGGSVSTLTIQRTQQEDSAVYLCASSPGTGGYQPQHFGDGTRLSIL.

This chain connects TRBV4-2 to TRBJ2-7, with a possible D match to TRBD2 (6 bases). The V end was cut by 5 bases, the J end by 0 bases, with 8 bases between. The CDR3 extends over 13 amino acids. The germline gives CDR1 LGHNA, CDR2 YNFKEQ. The CDR3 loop is CASSASDSYEQYF. The CDR3 DNA is TGTGCCAGCAGCGCTAGCGACTCCTACGAGCAGTACTTC.

The V gene is TRBV29-1, the J gene TRBJ1-2; D uncertain. Per the germline V gene, CDR1 is SQVTM and CDR2 is ANQGSEA. The CDR3 loop spans 13 amino acids. With 2 bases removed from V and 1 base from J, the gap between germline ends came to 8 bases. The CDR3 region is CSVEQFINYGYTF. CDR3 in DNA: TGCAGCGTTGAACAGTTTATTAACTATGGCTACACCTTC.

V usage is TRBV27 and J usage is TRBJ2-6, with TRBD2 identical over 7 bases. V was clipped by 4 bases and J by 3 bases; unmatched bases: 3. Germline V gene data show CDR1 as MNHEY and CDR2 as SMNVEV (reference sequence). The CDR3 is made up of 15 amino acids. The DNA for the CDR3 is TGTGCCAGCAGTTCCGAGCGGGGTGGGGCCAACGTCCTGACTTTC. Protein: CASSSERGGANVLTF. The full variable domain, its missing parts supplied by reference TRBV27 and TRBJ2-6, is EAQVTQNPRYLITVTGKKLTVTCSQNMNHEYMSWYRQDPGLGLRQIYYSMNVEVTDKGDVPEGYKVSRKEKRNFPLILESPSPNQTSLYFCASSSERGGANVLTFGAGSRLTVL.

V usage is TRBV19 and J usage is TRBJ1-5; TRBD1 agrees at 8 bases. Germline V CDR1 and CDR2: LNHDA, SQIVND (reference sequence). V lost 5 bases, J lost 4 bases, and 7 bases stayed unmatched. The CDR3 is made up of 15 amino acids. The CDR3 DNA reads as TGTGCCAGTAGTCTCCTGACAGGGGCGAATCAGCCCCAGCATTTT. Translation: CASSLLTGANQPQHF.

V is TRBV10-3 and J is TRBJ2-3, with TRBD1 as a possible D gene (6 bases). From germline, CDR1 is ENHRY and CDR2 SYGVKD. The CDR3 is 14 amino acids. V lost 3 bases and J lost 8, with 15 bases in between. DNA for the CDR3: TGTGCCATCAGTGACGGGTCCAGGGGTGCTACGCAGTATTTT. Its protein product is CAISDGSRGATQYF.

The chain uses TRBV19 and TRBJ1-1; the match to TRBD1 covers 7 bases. This CDR3 is built from 13 residues. Looked up from germline, CDR1 is LNHDA and CDR2 is SQIVND (reference sequence). The trim removed 5 bases at V and 10 bases at J, leaving 10 bases unmatched. CDR3 loop: CASSSAPRTGAFF. Here the CDR3 DNA reads TGTGCCAGTAGTTCCGCTCCACGGACAGGAGCTTTCTTT.

V gene TRBV29-1 combines with J gene TRBJ1-1; D uncertain. The CDR3 has 13 amino acids. Trimming removed 7 bases from V and 1 base from J, with 13 bases in between. Germline loops: CDR1 SQVTM, CDR2 ANQGSEA. The CDR3 DNA reads as TGCAGCGCTCAAGAGCCGGGGAACACTGAAGCTTTCTTT. This sequence encodes CSAQEPGNTEAFF.